These 3 T cell receptor beta chains share one sample of origin, sequenced in a study of T-cell reconstitution after alpha-beta-depleted transplantation in children. The TCRbeta library incorporated unique molecular identifiers. Via MiXCR, TCRdb re-called the PCR reads, giving one row per CDR3 protein. This table has fewer than 150,000 distinct CDR3 sequences, around 9.8% appearing once. The sample consisted of PBMCs, mostly from graft donor cells, taken 180 days after TCRalphabeta/CD19-depleted stem cell transplant. The receptors shown here come from a girl under three years old who had a stem cell transplant for combined immunodeficiency, so the T cells may come from the graft donor.

Only a few counts were recorded for this clonotype. V gene TRBV10-3 combines with J gene TRBJ2-7; tentative D call: TRBD1 (6 bases). The CDR3 length is 14 residues. CDR1 is ENHRY and CDR2 is SYGVKD in the germline V gene. V shed 4 bases and J shed 3 bases, with 13 bases lying between them. The CDR3 coding sequence is TGTGCCATCAGTGGGGTGACAGGACGCTACGAGCAGTACTTC. This codes for CAISGVTGRYEQYF.

The chain is built from TRBV5-1 and TRBJ2-3, with TRBD1 matching 7 bases. This CDR3 comprises 15 residues. After removal of 4 bases from V and 6 bases from J, the junction contained 11 bases not matched to a gene. Germline CDR1 is SGHRS and CDR2 is YFSETQ. The CDR3 loop reads CASSRRGSSGDTQYF. The CDR3 coding sequence is TGCGCCAGCAGCCGCAGGGGGTCGAGTGGGGATACGCAGTATTTT.

This chain joins TRBV5-1 and TRBJ1-5; D may be TRBD1 (6 bases). The CDR3 is 14 amino acids. Trimming pared 1 base from V and 4 bases from J, leaving 9 bases between. In germline, CDR1 is SGHRS, CDR2 YFSETQ. The CDR3 bases are TGCGCCAGCAGCTTGACAGGGATGAATCAGCCCCAGCATTTT. Its protein product is CASSLTGMNQPQHF.